Below are 22 T cell receptor beta chains sequenced from a single sample in a study of T cell responses to AZD1222 COVID-19 vaccine. The method was immunoSEQ multiplex PCR; TCRdb's version includes in-frame clones alone and lacks a portion of them. The sample lists 150,000 to 200,000 clones; approximately 90% were seen once. Sequenced material: peripheral blood, taken 28 days after the second AZD1222 dose. The receptors here all came from an adult who received the AZD1222 COVID-19 vaccine.

The table lists this clone with a count of one. J is TRBJ1-6 and V is TRBV18; D might be TRBD1 (6 bases). V was clipped by 10 bases and J by 6 bases, with 16 bases between them. In germline, CDR1 is KGHSH, CDR2 LQKENI. This CDR3 spans 14 amino acids. The CDR3 nucleotides read TGTGCCACTGGACCTCGGGGGCCTAATTCACCCCTCCACTTT. Residues: CATGPRGPNSPLHF.

This sequence joins TRBV6-5 and TRBJ2-7; perhaps D is TRBD1 or TRBD2 (5 bases each). Deletions cut 4 bases from V and 0 bases from J, with 16 bases between. CDR1 and CDR2 from the germline V gene are MNHEY and SVGAGI. CDR3 length equals 16 residues. For the CDR3, the DNA is TGTGCCAGCAGTTTTGTGGCAACTGGGGGCTCCTACGAGCAGTACTTC. This sequence encodes CASSFVATGGSYEQYF.

The chain has TRBV28 and TRBJ1-3; no definite D call. Germline CDR1 is MDHEN and CDR2 is SYDVKM. This CDR3 comprises 13 residues. V was shortened by 5 bases and J by 0 bases, with 5 bases between the two germline ends. CDR3 nucleotides: TGTGCCAGCAGTCACAACTCTGGAAACACCATATATTTT. Translated, it gives CASSHNSGNTIYF.

This sequence joins TRBV25-1 and TRBJ1-2, with 7 nucleotides matching TRBD1. Germline CDR1 is MGHDK and CDR2 is SYGVNS. The V and J ends lost 8 bases and 3 bases, in that order; junction bases with no gene match: 6. The CDR3 spans 13 residues. CDR3 bases: TGTGCCAGCGGGGAAGGGGGCCACTATGGCTACACCTTC. Its protein product is CASGEGGHYGYTF.

For the CDR3, the DNA is TGTGCCACCAGCAGAGAATGGACCTCCGGGGAGCTGTTTTTT. It translates to CATSREWTSGELFF. The chain employs TRBV15 and TRBJ2-2; unclear D gene. The CDR3 runs to 14 residues. Between the trimmed V and J ends, which lost 0 bases and 6 bases, there was a span of 8 bases. In germline, CDR1 is LNHNV, CDR2 YYDKDF (reference sequence).

The rearrangement links TRBV10-3 to TRBJ1-5; 7 bases are shared with TRBD1. Trimming at V came to 8 bases and at J to 6 bases, leaving 7 bases not matched to a gene. In germline, CDR1 is ENHRY, CDR2 SYGVKD. This CDR3 spans 13 amino acids. As DNA, the CDR3 is TGTGCCATCGGGGGGACAGATGGTCAGCCCCAGCATTTT. It specifies CAIGGTDGQPQHF.

The V call is TRBV9, the J call TRBJ2-1; 7 bases fit TRBD2. CDR1 SGDLS and CDR2 YYNGEE come from the germline V gene. The CDR3 contains 17 residues. J was trimmed by 6 bases and V by 0 bases; bases with no gene match: 12. Here the CDR3 reads CASSVEVRREGSNEQFF. CDR3 coding DNA: TGTGCCAGCAGCGTAGAAGTCAGGAGGGAGGGGAGCAATGAGCAGTTCTTC.

The genes are TRBV24-1 and TRBJ1-2; TRBD1 matches 10 bases. The germline V gene has CDR1 KGHDR and CDR2 SFDVKD. This CDR3 region has 16 residues. Trimming at V came to 4 bases and at J to 6 bases, leaving 10 bases not matched to a gene. The CDR3 coding sequence is TGTGCCACCAGTGAAACCGGGACAGGGGTCTCGAATGGCTACACCTTC. Protein product: CATSETGTGVSNGYTF.

The chain is built from TRBV19 and TRBJ2-2; no definite D call. The V end was cut by 5 bases, the J end by 5 bases, with 3 bases between. The CDR3 has 11 amino acids. Germline V CDR1 and CDR2: LNHDA, SQIVND (reference sequence). CDR3 in amino acids: CASSQTGELFF. In DNA, the CDR3 is TGTGCCAGTAGTCAAACCGGGGAGCTGTTTTTT.

V and J are TRBV24-1 and TRBJ2-1; the match to TRBD2 covers 11 bases. V lost 5 bases, J lost 5 bases, and 4 bases stayed unmatched. CDR1 and CDR2 from the germline V gene are KGHDR and SFDVKD. The CDR3 extends over 15 amino acids. The CDR3 DNA follows: TGTGCCACCAGTGTACTAGCGGGAGTAAACAATGAGCAGTTCTTC. Protein: CATSVLAGVNNEQFF.

This rearrangement joins TRBV28 to TRBJ2-7; 9 bases match TRBD1. The V gene's germline CDR1 is MDHEN and CDR2 SYDVKM. V dropped 5 bases and J dropped 5; count of bases not matched to a gene: 10. CDR3 size: 15 residues. This CDR3 is CASSDIGTGRNEQYF. CDR3 sequence (DNA): TGTGCCAGCAGTGATATCGGGACAGGGAGGAACGAGCAGTACTTC. Combining the CDR3 with reference TRBV28 and TRBJ2-7 gives the whole variable domain DVKVTQSSRYLVKRTGEKVFLECVQDMDHENMFWYRQDPGLGLRLIYFSYDVKMKEKGDIPEGYSVSREKKERFSLILESASTNQTSMYLCASSDIGTGRNEQYFGPGTRLTVT.

The chain combines TRBV18 with TRBJ2-1, with 12 bases identical to TRBD2. CDR3 length: 16 amino acids. Germline assignment: CDR1 KGHSH and CDR2 LQKENI. Unmatched junction bases numbered 10, after V lost 6 bases and J lost 7 bases. Here the CDR3 DNA reads TGTGCCAGCTCTCAATCTAGCGGGAGGGCCGGGAATGAGCAGTTCTTC. Translated, it gives CASSQSSGRAGNEQFF.

The rearrangement links TRBV5-4 to TRBJ2-3; 8 bases align to TRBD2. This CDR3 has 14 amino acids. V shed 9 bases and J 0 bases; nucleotides not matched to a gene: 6. The germline CDR1 and CDR2 sequences are SGHNT and YYREEE (reference sequence). CDR3 sequence reads: CAIRREVSTDTQYF. The CDR3 DNA follows: TGTGCCATCCGGCGGGAGGTTAGCACAGATACGCAGTATTTT.

This sequence joins TRBV5-1 and TRBJ2-1, with 7 positions matching TRBD2. The CDR3 contains 12 residues. J gave up 9 bases and V 3 bases, and 3 bases lay outside the gene matches. Per germline, CDR1 SGHRS and CDR2 YFSETQ. The CDR3 reads CASSWTSGEQFF. CDR3 DNA: TGCGCCAGCAGCTGGACTAGTGGTGAGCAGTTCTTC.

The J gene is TRBJ2-7, the V gene TRBV30, with 7 bases matching TRBD1. The V segment lost 1 base and the J segment 0 bases; nucleotides outside the gene matches: 3. This CDR3 has 14 residues. Per germline, CDR1 GTSNPN and CDR2 SVGIG (reference sequence). The CDR3 bases are TGTGCCTGGAGTGGGGACAGCAGCTCCTACGAGCAGTACTTC. Its protein is CAWSGDSSSYEQYF.

CDR3 sequence: CASSLGGHYEQYF. The CDR3 nucleotides read TGTGCCAGCAGTTTAGGCGGGCACTACGAGCAGTACTTC. The genes are TRBV28 and TRBJ2-7, with D possibly TRBD2 on 5 matching bases. The CDR3 is 13 amino acids. Germline lookup yields CDR1 MDHEN and CDR2 SYDVKM. Trimming stripped 2 bases from V and 3 bases from J, with 8 bases between. Based on the CDR3 plus reference TRBV28 and TRBJ2-7, the full variable domain is DVKVTQSSRYLVKRTGEKVFLECVQDMDHENMFWYRQDPGLGLRLIYFSYDVKMKEKGDIPEGYSVSREKKERFSLILESASTNQTSMYLCASSLGGHYEQYFGPGTRLTVT.

J is TRBJ2-7 and V is TRBV4-3; 7 bases are shared with TRBD2. The germline V gene encodes CDR1 LGHNA and CDR2 YSLEER. This CDR3 comprises 15 residues. Losses at the gene ends were 0 bases for V and 5 bases for J; bases not matched to a gene: 7. The CDR3 protein is CASSQDFREVHEQYF. The CDR3 nucleotides read TGCGCCAGCAGCCAAGATTTTCGGGAGGTCCACGAGCAGTACTTC.

A few counts support this clone. The chain has TRBV25-1 and TRBJ2-5; 9 bases match TRBD1. The CDR3 contains 15 residues. Unmatched junction bases numbered 11, after V lost 7 bases and J lost 5 bases. Germline CDR1 reads MGHDK; CDR2 reads SYGVNS. CDR3 amino acids: CASTGPGTGSETQYF. DNA of the CDR3: TGTGCCAGCACCGGACCCGGGACAGGGAGCGAGACCCAGTACTTC.

J is TRBJ2-7 and V is TRBV6-5; perhaps TRBD2 as D (5 bases). Germline assignment: CDR1 MNHEY and CDR2 SVGAGI. Deletions cut 0 bases from V and 3 bases from J, with 12 bases between. There are 15 residues in the CDR3. Written as DNA, the CDR3 is TGTGCCAGCAGTTACTCGGCGGGCGGCGGCTACGAGCAGTACTTC. Its protein is CASSYSAGGGYEQYF.

The chain combines TRBV10-3 with TRBJ2-5; perhaps TRBD1 as D (5 bases). Trimming removed 0 bases at V and 2 bases at J, with 10 bases between. From germline, CDR1 is ENHRY and CDR2 SYGVKD. There are 15 residues in the CDR3. CDR3 sequence: CAISESYAGQETQYF. CDR3 DNA sequence: TGTGCCATCAGTGAGTCGTACGCAGGGCAAGAGACCCAGTACTTC.

The V and J genes are TRBV4-1 and TRBJ1-5; D is possibly TRBD1 (5 bases). V lost 0 bases, J lost 11 bases, and 14 bases lay in between. The germline CDR1 and CDR2 sequences are MGHRA and YSYEKL. This CDR3 is built from 14 residues. DNA for the CDR3: TGCGCCAGCAGCCAAGAGGGGGGAGGGGAGTCCCAGCATTTT. Translated, it gives CASSQEGGGESQHF.

This chain links TRBV5-4 with TRBJ2-7; 9 nucleotides line up with TRBD2. Germline CDR1 SGHNT, CDR2 YYREEE (reference sequence). CDR3 length: 14 amino acids. V trimming: 6 bases; J trimming: 7 bases; junction bases outside the gene matches: 11. The CDR3 spells CASTLAGPAGEQYF. The CDR3 DNA follows: TGTGCCAGCACCCTAGCGGGACCTGCAGGGGAGCAGTACTTC.